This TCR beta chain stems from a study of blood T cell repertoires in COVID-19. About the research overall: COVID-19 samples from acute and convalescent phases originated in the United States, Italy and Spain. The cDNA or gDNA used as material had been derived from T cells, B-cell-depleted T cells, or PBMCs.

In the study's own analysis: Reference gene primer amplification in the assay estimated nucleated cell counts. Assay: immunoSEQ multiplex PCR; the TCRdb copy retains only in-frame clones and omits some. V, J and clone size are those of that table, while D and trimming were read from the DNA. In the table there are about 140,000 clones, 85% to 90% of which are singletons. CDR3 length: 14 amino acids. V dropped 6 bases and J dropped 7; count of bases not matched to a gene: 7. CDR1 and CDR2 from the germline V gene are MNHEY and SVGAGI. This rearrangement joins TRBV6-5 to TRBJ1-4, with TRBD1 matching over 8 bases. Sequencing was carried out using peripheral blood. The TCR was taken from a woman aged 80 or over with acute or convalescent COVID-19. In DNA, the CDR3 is TGTGCCAGCAGCTTGGACAGGGACAGTGAAAAACTGTTTTTT. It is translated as CASSLDRDSEKLFF.